These 32 T cell receptor beta chains share one sample of origin, sequenced in a study of technical replicates of blood from a handful of donors. Only in-frame clones appear in the TCRdb table, and some are missing; sequencing was by immunoSEQ multiplex PCR. The data contain 80,000 to 100,000 clones, approximately 95% of them singletons. What was sequenced was T cells isolated from PBMCs. The receptors here all came from a human donor in good health.

The rearrangement joins TRBV27 to TRBJ1-5, with D hard to call. The length of the CDR3 is 18 residues. V was pared by 0 bases and J by 0 bases, with 15 bases between. Germline V gene data show CDR1 as MNHEY and CDR2 as SMNVEV (reference sequence). For the CDR3, the DNA is TGTGCCAGCAGTTTATCTGCGGTTGACCGGTATAGCAATCAGCCCCAGCATTTT. As protein: CASSLSAVDRYSNQPQHF.

The rearrangement joins TRBV7-3 to TRBJ2-1; 8 bases line up with TRBD1. CDR3 size: 13 residues. J lost 4 bases, V lost 5 bases, and 1 base had no gene match. Per the germline V gene, CDR1 is SGHTA and CDR2 is FQGTGA. The CDR3 region has the DNA TGTGCCAGCAGCGGGGACAGGTACAATGAGCAGTTCTTC. The encoded protein is CASSGDRYNEQFF.

The V call is TRBV6-5, the J call TRBJ1-2, with a weak D call TRBD1 (6 bases). Deletions cut 6 bases from V and 8 bases from J, with 10 bases between. The CDR3 runs to 11 residues. Germline CDR1 and CDR2: MNHEY and SVGAGI. The CDR3 region has the DNA TGTGCCAGCAGGGGGGCGGAAGGCTACACCTTC. This translates into CASRGAEGYTF.

The chain combines TRBV2 with TRBJ2-7; TRBD1 might be the D (6 bases). The CDR3 consists of 16 residues. The V gene's germline CDR1 is SNHLY and CDR2 FYNNEI. Trimming took off 3 bases at V and 2 bases at J, with 17 bases between the two ends. The CDR3 DNA is TGTGCCAGCAGTGATCTACAGGGCCGAATAACCTACGAGCAGTACTTC. Encoded protein: CASSDLQGRITYEQYF.

DNA of the CDR3: TGTGCCACCAGCAGAAGGGACAGCACCTCCTACAATGAGCAGTTCTTC. It encodes CATSRRDSTSYNEQFF. The chain carries TRBV15 and TRBJ2-1, with 7 bases fitting TRBD1. With 2 bases clipped from V and 0 bases from J, the junction kept 4 bases outside the gene matches. Germline CDR1 is LNHNV and CDR2 is YYDKDF (reference sequence). The CDR3 contains 16 residues.

This clone was observed once. J is TRBJ2-7 and V is TRBV11-3; 9 bases fit TRBD1. The CDR3 consists of 15 residues. V dropped 3 bases and J dropped 1; count of bases not matched to a gene: 4. In germline, CDR1 is SGHNT, CDR2 YENEEA. CDR3 nucleotides: TGTGCCAGCAGCTTTCGTGGACAGGGGTCCTACGAGCAGTACTTC. This gives the protein CASSFRGQGSYEQYF.

V and J are TRBV28 and TRBJ1-5; D might be TRBD1 (6 bases). Between the trimmed V and J ends, which lost 7 bases and 0 bases, there was a span of 16 bases. The germline CDR1 and CDR2 sequences are MDHEN and SYDVKM. The CDR3 extends over 16 amino acids. In DNA, the CDR3 is TGTGCCAGCACCTCACAGGGAGTATATAGCAATCAGCCCCAGCATTTT. This translates into CASTSQGVYSNQPQHF.

The CDR3 nucleotides are TGCGCCAGCAGCTTAGAGCGACTAGCGGGGAAAAATGAGCAGTTCTTC. Translating gives CASSLERLAGKNEQFF. The genes are TRBV5-1 and TRBJ2-1; the match to TRBD2 covers 11 bases. Germline V gives CDR1 SGHRS, CDR2 YFSETQ. The CDR3 runs to 16 residues. The V segment lost 2 bases and the J segment 7 bases; nucleotides outside the gene matches: 8. The whole variable domain, remainder taken from reference TRBV5-1 and TRBJ2-1, is KAGVTQTPRYLIKTRGQQVTLSCSPISGHRSVSWYQQTPGQGLQFLFEYFSETQRNKGNFPGRFSGRQFSNSRSEMNVSTLELGDSALYLCASSLERLAGKNEQFFGPGTRLTVL.

The rearrangement links TRBV28 to TRBJ1-5; D call uncertain. The CDR3 is 16 amino acids. V lost 1 base to trimming and J lost 7 bases, with 17 bases between them. The germline CDR1 and CDR2 sequences are MDHEN and SYDVKM. CDR3: CASSLSYLLSRQPQHF. In DNA form, the CDR3 reads TGTGCCAGCAGTTTATCCTACCTATTATCTCGACAGCCCCAGCATTTT.

As for this clone: Its ends do not fully match the called genes, so a read error is possible. The chain employs TRBV10-3 and TRBJ2-1; a possible D gene is TRBD2 (6 bases). The CDR3 loop spans 15 amino acids. Germline loops: CDR1 ENHRY, CDR2 SYGVKD. CDR3 DNA sequence: TGTGCCACCAGTCTCCTGGGAGGAGACTACAATGAGCAGTTCTTC. This codes for CATSLLGGDYNEQFF.

The chain links TRBV29-1 to TRBJ2-3; 7 bases are a match to TRBD2. Germline CDR1 reads SQVTM; CDR2 reads ANQGSEA. This CDR3 spans 12 amino acids. Germline trimming cut 7 bases from V and 4 bases from J; bases unmatched to any gene: 5. This CDR3 reads CSGVRGADTQYF. In DNA, the CDR3 is TGCAGCGGGGTACGGGGGGCAGATACGCAGTATTTT.

V usage is TRBV10-3 and J usage is TRBJ2-1; D perhaps matches TRBD1 (6 bases). The CDR3 extends over 15 amino acids. V shed 6 bases and J shed 6 bases, with 18 bases lying between them. Germline lookup yields CDR1 ENHRY and CDR2 SYGVKD. CDR3 amino acids: CAISTQGPIFNEQFF. CDR3 DNA: TGTGCCATCAGCACACAGGGTCCTATATTCAATGAGCAGTTCTTC.

This clone showed up just once. This rearrangement joins TRBV6-1 to TRBJ2-1; 9 bases are a match to TRBD2. The CDR3 covers 15 residues. The germline V gene encodes CDR1 MNHNS and CDR2 SASEGT. Trimming took 8 bases from V and 9 from J; bases not matched to a gene: 14. The CDR3 DNA is TGTGCCAGCCAAGTGTTGGCGGGAGGGAGAGGTGAGCAGTTCTTC. This gives the protein CASQVLAGGRGEQFF.

The chain couples TRBV2 to TRBJ2-1, with 15 bases that match TRBD2. The CDR3 has 13 residues. Germline CDR1 and CDR2: SNHLY and FYNNEI. Trimming took 10 bases from V and 9 from J; bases not matched to a gene: 4. CDR3: CATGLAGGGEQFF. The CDR3 nucleotides are TGTGCCACCGGACTAGCGGGAGGGGGTGAGCAGTTCTTC.

The chain joins TRBV29-1 to TRBJ1-4; D not resolved. The CDR3 totals 12 residues. Deletions cut 4 bases from V and 5 bases from J, with 8 bases between. Germline V gene data show CDR1 as SQVTM and CDR2 as ANQGSEA. The CDR3 spells CSVGHSNEKLFF. The CDR3 DNA sequence: TGCAGCGTTGGCCACTCGAATGAAAAACTGTTTTTT.

J is TRBJ2-7 and V is TRBV4-1; D gene unclear. Looked up from germline, CDR1 is MGHRA and CDR2 is YSYEKL. V dropped 1 base and J dropped 2 bases, with 12 bases sitting between them. The CDR3 extends over 15 amino acids. This chain's CDR3 is CASSQVGELTYEQYF. CDR3 sequence (DNA): TGCGCCAGCAGCCAAGTGGGCGAATTGACCTACGAGCAGTACTTC.

The rearrangement links TRBV11-2 to TRBJ2-7, with 7 bases fitting TRBD1. Germline V CDR1 and CDR2: SGHAT, FQNNGV. V gave up 3 bases and J gave up 0 bases; unmatched junction bases: 5. This CDR3 region has 15 residues. The CDR3 sequence is CASSFGTDYSYEQYF. Here the CDR3 DNA reads TGTGCCAGCAGCTTCGGGACAGACTACTCCTACGAGCAGTACTTC.

This chain uses TRBV2 with TRBJ2-7; 7 bases are a match to TRBD2. The CDR3 extends over 13 amino acids. Germline V gene lookup returns CDR1 SNHLY and CDR2 FYNNEI. CDR3 bases: TGTGCGGGGGGGGGTCCCCCGGCCTACGAGCAGTACTTC. Protein: CAGGGPPAYEQYF. Filled out from reference TRBV2 and TRBJ2-7, the complete variable domain reads EPEVTQTPSHQVTQMGQEVILRCVPISNHLYFYWYRQILGQKVEFLVSFYNNEISEKSEIFDDQFSVERPDGSNFTLKIRSTKLEDSAMYFCAGGGPPAYEQYFGPGTRLTVT.

The rearrangement links TRBV19 to TRBJ1-1, with D perhaps matching TRBD1 (6 bases). The CDR3 runs 14 residues. Per germline, CDR1 LNHDA and CDR2 SQIVND (reference sequence). V was trimmed by 6 bases and J by 6 bases, leaving 17 bases between them. CDR3 nucleotide sequence: TGTGCCAGTAGCGTACAGGGCGCCGGGGCTGAAGCTTTCTTT. Protein product: CASSVQGAGAEAFF.

The genes are TRBV27 and TRBJ2-3; the D gene is possibly TRBD2 (5 bases). Germline CDR1 reads MNHEY; CDR2 reads SMNVEV (reference sequence). Trimming cost V 5 bases and J 1 base, with 19 bases left between them. The CDR3 length is 17 residues. The CDR3, as DNA: TGTGCCAGCAGTATAATCCGGGGTTCGGGTCGCACAGATACGCAGTATTTT. Translation gives CASSIIRGSGRTDTQYF.

The chain employs TRBV29-1 and TRBJ2-7; 7 bases fit TRBD2. Unmatched junction bases numbered 7, after V lost 7 bases and J lost 1 base. Germline V gives CDR1 SQVTM, CDR2 ANQGSEA. This CDR3 is built from 13 residues. Written as DNA, the CDR3 is TGCAGCGGGGCTGGGGGAGGGTCCTACGAGCAGTACTTC. Translated: CSGAGGGSYEQYF.

CDR3 nucleotides: TGTGCCAGCAGTGAAGCGCTAGGAGACAGGGGTAATTCACCCCTCCACTTT. Its protein is CASSEALGDRGNSPLHF. The genes are TRBV6-1 and TRBJ1-6, with TRBD1 matching over 8 bases. The V segment lost 0 bases and the J segment 6 bases; nucleotides outside the gene matches: 7. The CDR3 is 17 residues long. Germline-derived CDR1 and CDR2 are MNHNS and SASEGT.

The rearrangement uses TRBV27 and TRBJ2-1, with TRBD2 matching over 9 bases. The CDR3 has 14 amino acids. From germline, CDR1 is MNHEY and CDR2 SMNVEV (reference sequence). The V and J ends lost 2 bases and 7 bases, in that order; junction bases with no gene match: 3. The CDR3 loop is CASSLQAGGNEQFF. The CDR3 region has the DNA TGTGCCAGCAGTTTACAGGCGGGAGGGAATGAGCAGTTCTTC.

V is TRBV6-1 and J is TRBJ1-4; 7 nucleotides agree with TRBD1. Per the germline V gene, CDR1 is MNHNS and CDR2 is SASEGT. The CDR3 covers 15 residues. V dropped 4 bases and J dropped 9; count of bases not matched to a gene: 11. The chain's CDR3 is CASSGPGQKSKKLFF. CDR3 DNA sequence: TGTGCCAGCAGTGGACCGGGACAGAAGTCGAAAAAACTGTTTTTT.

The J gene is TRBJ2-5, the V gene TRBV4-1, with 7 bases matching TRBD2. Germline values: CDR1 MGHRA, CDR2 YSYEKL. The CDR3 runs 15 residues. Trimming at V came to 1 base and at J to 6 bases, leaving 8 bases not matched to a gene. In nucleotides, the CDR3 is TGCGCCAGCAGCCAAGGACTGGGAGGGTATCAGACCCAGTACTTC. Translation: CASSQGLGGYQTQYF.

V usage is TRBV4-1 and J usage is TRBJ1-5; D uncertain. Germline CDR1 and CDR2: MGHRA and YSYEKL. This CDR3 comprises 17 residues. The V end lost 1 base, the J end lost 1 base, and 14 bases lay between the germline ends. The CDR3 bases are TGCGCCAGCAGCCAAGGCCGGGTAAGGATCAGCAATCAGCCCCAGCATTTT. Translating it yields CASSQGRVRISNQPQHF.

The V and J genes are TRBV7-2 and TRBJ2-7; D is possibly TRBD1 (5 bases). This CDR3 is built from 13 residues. V shed 4 bases and J shed 3 bases, with 10 bases lying between them. In germline, CDR1 is SGHTA, CDR2 FQGNSA. CDR3 in amino acids: CASSSSQGYEQYF. CDR3 sequence (DNA): TGTGCCAGCAGCTCAAGTCAGGGCTACGAGCAGTACTTC.

The chain combines TRBV15 with TRBJ1-2, with D unclear. The CDR3 length is 13 residues. V was cut by 2 bases and J by 6 bases, with 10 bases left in between. Germline CDR1 reads LNHNV; CDR2 reads YYDKDF (reference sequence). The CDR3 sequence is CATSRIVGDGYTF. The DNA for the CDR3 is TGTGCCACCAGCAGAATAGTCGGGGATGGCTACACCTTC.

The genes are TRBV2 and TRBJ1-3, with D unclear. Germline assignment: CDR1 SNHLY and CDR2 FYNNEI. The CDR3 has 14 residues. V dropped 10 bases and J dropped 0 bases, with 13 bases sitting between them. This chain's CDR3 is CATPTESSGNTIYF. The CDR3 DNA follows: TGTGCCACCCCGACGGAGAGCTCTGGAAACACCATATATTTT.

The rearrangement uses TRBV5-1 and TRBJ2-7; D is possibly TRBD2 (5 bases). The ends were cut back, 0 bases at V and 1 base at J, with 8 bases in the middle. In germline, CDR1 is SGHRS, CDR2 YFSETQ. There are 14 residues in the CDR3. CDR3 sequence reads: CASSLAGDSYEQYF. The CDR3 region has the DNA TGCGCCAGCAGCTTGGCCGGGGATTCCTACGAGCAGTACTTC.

The gene calls are TRBV11-2 and TRBJ1-1, with unresolved D. Germline V gene sequence: CDR1 SGHAT, CDR2 FQNNGV. The CDR3 runs to 12 residues. V lost 5 bases and J 1 base, leaving 5 bases between the germline ends. DNA for the CDR3: TGTGCCAGCAGCCCAGAGAACACTGAAGCTTTCTTT. Protein: CASSPENTEAFF.

This clone is a singleton in its sample. V is TRBV10-2 and J is TRBJ2-7; D is perhaps TRBD1 (5 bases). V lost 1 base to trimming and J lost 2 bases, with 12 bases between them. There are 15 residues in the CDR3. Per germline, CDR1 WSHSY and CDR2 SAAADI. The CDR3: CASSELTVSPYEQYF. In DNA, the CDR3 is TGCGCCAGCAGTGAGTTGACAGTAAGTCCCTACGAGCAGTACTTC.